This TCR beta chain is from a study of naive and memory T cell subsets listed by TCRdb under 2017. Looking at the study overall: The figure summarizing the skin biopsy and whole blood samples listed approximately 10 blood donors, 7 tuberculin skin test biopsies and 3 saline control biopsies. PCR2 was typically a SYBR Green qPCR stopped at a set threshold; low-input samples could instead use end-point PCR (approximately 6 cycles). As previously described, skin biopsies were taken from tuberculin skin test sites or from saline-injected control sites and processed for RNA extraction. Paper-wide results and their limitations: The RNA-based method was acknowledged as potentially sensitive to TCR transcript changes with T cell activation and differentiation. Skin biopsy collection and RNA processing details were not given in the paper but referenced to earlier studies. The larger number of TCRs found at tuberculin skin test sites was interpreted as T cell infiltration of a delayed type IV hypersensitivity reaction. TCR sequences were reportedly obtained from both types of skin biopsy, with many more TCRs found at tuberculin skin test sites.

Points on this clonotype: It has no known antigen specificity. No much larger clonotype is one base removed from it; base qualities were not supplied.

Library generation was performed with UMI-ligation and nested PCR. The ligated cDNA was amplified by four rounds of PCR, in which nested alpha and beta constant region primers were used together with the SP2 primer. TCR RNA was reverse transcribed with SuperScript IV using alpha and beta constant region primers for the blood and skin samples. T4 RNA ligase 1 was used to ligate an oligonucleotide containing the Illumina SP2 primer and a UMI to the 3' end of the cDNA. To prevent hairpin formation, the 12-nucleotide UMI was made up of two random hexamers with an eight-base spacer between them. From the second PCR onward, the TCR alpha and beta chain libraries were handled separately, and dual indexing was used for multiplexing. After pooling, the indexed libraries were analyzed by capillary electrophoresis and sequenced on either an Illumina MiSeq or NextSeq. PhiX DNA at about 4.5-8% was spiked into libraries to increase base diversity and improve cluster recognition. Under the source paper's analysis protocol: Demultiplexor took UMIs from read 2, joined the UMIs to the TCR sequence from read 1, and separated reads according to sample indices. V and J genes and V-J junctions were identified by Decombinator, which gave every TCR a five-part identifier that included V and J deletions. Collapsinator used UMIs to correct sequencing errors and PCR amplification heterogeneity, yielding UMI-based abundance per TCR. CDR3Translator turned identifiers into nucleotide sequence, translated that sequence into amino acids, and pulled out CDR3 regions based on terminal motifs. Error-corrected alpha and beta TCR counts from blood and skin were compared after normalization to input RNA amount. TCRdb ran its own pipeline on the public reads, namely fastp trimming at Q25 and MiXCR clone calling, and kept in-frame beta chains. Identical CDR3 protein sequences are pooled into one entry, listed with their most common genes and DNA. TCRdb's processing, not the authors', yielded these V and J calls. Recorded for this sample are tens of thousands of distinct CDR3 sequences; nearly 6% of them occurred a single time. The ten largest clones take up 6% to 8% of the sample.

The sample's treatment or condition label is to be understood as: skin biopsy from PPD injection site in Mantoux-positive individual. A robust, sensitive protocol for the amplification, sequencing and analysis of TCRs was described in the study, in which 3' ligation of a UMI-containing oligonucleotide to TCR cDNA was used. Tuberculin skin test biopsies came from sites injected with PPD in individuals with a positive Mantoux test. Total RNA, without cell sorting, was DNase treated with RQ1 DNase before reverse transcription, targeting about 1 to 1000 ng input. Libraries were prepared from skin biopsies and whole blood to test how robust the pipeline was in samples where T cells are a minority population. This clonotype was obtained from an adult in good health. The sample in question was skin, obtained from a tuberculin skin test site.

The nucleotide sequence reads TGTGCCAGTAGTATGCGGGGGCGAGACATTCAGTACTTC. Its product reads: CASSMRGRDIQYF. The chain is encoded by TRBV19 joined to TRBJ2-4, with TRBD2 tentatively as D gene (7 bases match). V is clipped by 3 bases and J by 8 bases, and the sequence between their germline boundaries is 11 bases long. Via the germline V gene (reference sequence), CDR1 is LNHDA and CDR2 SQIVND. Including the terminal cysteine and phenylalanine, the CDR3 comprises 13 residues. Kept here is only the CDR3 DNA, which spans 39 bases and is read in frame from base 1.